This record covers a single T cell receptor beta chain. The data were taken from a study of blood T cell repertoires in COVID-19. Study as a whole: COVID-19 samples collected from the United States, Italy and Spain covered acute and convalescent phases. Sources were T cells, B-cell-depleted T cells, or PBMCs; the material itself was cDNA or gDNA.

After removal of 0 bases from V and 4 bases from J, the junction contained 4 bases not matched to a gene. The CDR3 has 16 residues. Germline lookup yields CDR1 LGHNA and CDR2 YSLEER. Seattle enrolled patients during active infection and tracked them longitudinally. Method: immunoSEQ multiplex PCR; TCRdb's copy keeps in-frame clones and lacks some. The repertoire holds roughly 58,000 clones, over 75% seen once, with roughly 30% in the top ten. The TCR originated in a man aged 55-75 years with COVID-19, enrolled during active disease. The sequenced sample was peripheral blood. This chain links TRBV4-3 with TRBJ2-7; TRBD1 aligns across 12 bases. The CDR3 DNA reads TGCGCCAGCAGCCAAGAGGGACAGGGGGCTATTTACGAGCAGTACTTC. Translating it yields CASSQEGQGAIYEQYF.